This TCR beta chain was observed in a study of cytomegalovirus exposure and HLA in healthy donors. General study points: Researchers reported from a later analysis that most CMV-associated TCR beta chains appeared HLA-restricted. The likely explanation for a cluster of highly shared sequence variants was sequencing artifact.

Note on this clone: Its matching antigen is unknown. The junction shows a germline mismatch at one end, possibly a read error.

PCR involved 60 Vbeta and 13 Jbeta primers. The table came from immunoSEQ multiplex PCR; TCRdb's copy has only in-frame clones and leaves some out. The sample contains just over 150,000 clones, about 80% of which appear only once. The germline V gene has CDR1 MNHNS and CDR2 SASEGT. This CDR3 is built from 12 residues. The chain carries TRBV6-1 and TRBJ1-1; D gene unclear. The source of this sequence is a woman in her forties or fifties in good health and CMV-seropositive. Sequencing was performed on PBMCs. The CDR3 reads CASSEVNPRFSF. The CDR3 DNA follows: TGTGCCAGCAGTGAAGTAAACCCCAGATTCTCATTT.